This T cell receptor (beta chain) was sequenced during a study of T cell responses to AZD1222 COVID-19 vaccine. Per the germline V gene, CDR1 is LGHDT and CDR2 is YNNKEL (reference sequence). The CDR3 totals 15 residues. V trimming: 3 bases; J trimming: 0 bases; junction bases outside the gene matches: 5. TCRdb's copy holds only in-frame clones and misses some; the assay was immunoSEQ multiplex PCR. The sample lists about 110,000 clones, just under 95% seen once, with 2% to 2.5% in the top ten. Points from the study as a whole: Repertoire sampling was restricted to post-peak T cell response timepoints.

Details on this clone: Its antigen is not known.

The starting material was peripheral blood, obtained on day 0 of AZD1222 vaccination. This TCR was sampled from an adult in good health. The chain employs TRBV3-1 (or the pseudogene TRBV3-2) and TRBJ2-7; 7 bases are a match to TRBD1. Written as DNA, the CDR3 is TGTGCCAGCAGCCATTTGGGACAGAGCTCCTACGAGCAGTACTTC. Amino acid sequence: CASSHLGQSSYEQYF.